This T cell receptor beta chain was sequenced for a study of spatial heterogeneity in lung cancer. General study findings and limits: Tumor mutation count correlated with how many alpha and beta TCRs expanded intratumorally. In tumor T cells, estimated coverage reached roughly 6.8% for alpha chains and more than 11% for beta chains.

The CDR3 sequence is 15 residues long. The germline V gene encodes CDR1 MNHNY and CDR2 SVGAGI (reference sequence). Trimming stripped 5 bases from V and 4 bases from J, with 12 bases between. About this clonotype: What it binds is not known.

MiXCR, run by TCRdb on the 5' RACE reads, gives a single entry per CDR3 protein. In the table there are fewer than 20,000 distinct CDR3 sequences, 7% to 7.5% of which are singletons. Time point of the sample: sample taken at primary tumor resection. The sequenced material consisted of unsorted whole RNA from tumor, nontumor lung or frozen PBMC. The sample here was lung tumor tissue, taken at surgery. The V call is TRBV6-6, the J call TRBJ1-6; D might be TRBD1 (6 bases). This receptor was taken from a female donor with early-stage non-small cell lung cancer. CDR3 sequence reads: CASSRTTGYNSPLHF. The DNA for the CDR3 is TGTGCCAGCAGTCGAACCACAGGGTATAATTCACCCCTCCACTTT.